These 11 T cell receptor beta chains were sequenced from one sample in a study of control samples from healthy donors and cancer patients. Here immunoSEQ multiplex PCR was the method, and the copy in TCRdb shows in-frame clones only, minus some. This sample has 150,000 to 200,000 clones, with around 90% found just once. The sample was blood. These receptors all stem from a man between 25 and 39 years old in good health.

V gene TRBV5-6 combines with J gene TRBJ1-1, with D maybe TRBD1 (5 bases). Trimming took off 6 bases at V and 5 bases at J, with 20 bases between the two ends. The CDR3 totals 15 residues. From germline, CDR1 is SGHDT and CDR2 YYEEEE. Here the CDR3 DNA reads TGTGCCAGCACCTGGGGGGACGCAAAGGGGACTGAAGCTTTCTTT. It is translated as CASTWGDAKGTEAFF.

V gene TRBV10-3 combines with J gene TRBJ2-1; a weak D match, TRBD1 (7 bases). The CDR3 extends over 14 amino acids. Trimming pared 6 bases from V and 5 bases from J, leaving 14 bases between. Looked up from germline, CDR1 is ENHRY and CDR2 is SYGVKD. CDR3 in DNA: TGTGCCATCAGCGCAGGGGGGAGGAACAATGAGCAGTTCTTC. Translating it yields CAISAGGRNNEQFF.

V and J are TRBV6-6 and TRBJ1-5; weak D call: TRBD1 (6 bases). CDR3 length: 13 residues. Germline loops: CDR1 MNHNY, CDR2 SVGAGI (reference sequence). V was shortened by 6 bases and J by 7 bases, with 13 bases between the two germline ends. CDR3 residues: CASRTRQEQPQHF. Written as DNA, the CDR3 is TGTGCCAGCAGGACCAGACAGGAACAGCCCCAGCATTTT.

The V and J genes are TRBV7-2 and TRBJ2-5; a possible D gene is TRBD1 (5 bases). The germline gives CDR1 SGHTA, CDR2 FQGNSA. The CDR3 is 14 amino acids. The V gene lost 1 base and the J gene lost 5 bases, with 11 bases spanning the gap. DNA of the CDR3: TGTGCCAGCAGCTTAGTGGCAGGGTGGGAGACCCAGTACTTC. Translated: CASSLVAGWETQYF.

The V call is TRBV5-4, the J call TRBJ1-1, with TRBD1 matching 7 bases. V dropped 4 bases and J dropped 3; count of bases not matched to a gene: 6. Looked up from germline, CDR1 is SGHNT and CDR2 is YYREEE (reference sequence). The CDR3 covers 14 residues. CDR3 bases: TGTGCCAGCAGCCCGTACAGGGGAGACACTGAAGCTTTCTTT. It is translated as CASSPYRGDTEAFF.

A single count supports this clone. The same CDR3 arises from other DNA sequences in this sample as well. The rearrangement links TRBV28 to TRBJ2-4; D is uncertain. The V end lost 2 bases, the J end lost 0 bases, and 5 bases lay between the germline ends. The CDR3 is made up of 14 amino acids. The V gene's germline CDR1 is MDHEN and CDR2 SYDVKM. CDR3 bases: TGTGCCAGCAGTTTAGAACTAGCCAAAAACATTCAGTACTTC. This gives the protein CASSLELAKNIQYF.

V and J are TRBV19 and TRBJ1-5, with D perhaps TRBD1 (6 bases). The CDR3 totals 16 residues. Germline CDR1 and CDR2: LNHDA and SQIVND (reference sequence). V was cut by 6 bases and J by 5 bases, with 20 bases left in between. The CDR3 DNA follows: TGTGCCAGTAGCCAAACTACGACAGGCAAATATCAGCCCCAGCATTTT. Translating it yields CASSQTTTGKYQPQHF.

The chain couples TRBV4-1 to TRBJ2-4; D not resolved. Germline assignment: CDR1 MGHRA and CDR2 YSYEKL. Deletions cut 1 base from V and 1 base from J, with 11 bases between. This CDR3 region has 16 residues. Written as DNA, the CDR3 is TGCGCCAGCAGCCAAGTCGCGGTGATGGCCAAAAACATTCAGTACTTC. The encoded protein is CASSQVAVMAKNIQYF.

This clone showed up just once. The J gene is TRBJ1-6, the V gene TRBV6-5; TRBD1 might be the D (6 bases). V gave up 0 bases and J gave up 8 bases, with 11 bases separating them. The CDR3 extends over 15 amino acids. CDR1 and CDR2 from the germline V gene are MNHEY and SVGAGI. CDR3 protein: CASSYSNSGDSPLHF. In DNA form, the CDR3 reads TGTGCCAGCAGTTACTCGAATTCAGGGGATTCACCCCTCCACTTT.

The rearrangement joins TRBV28 to TRBJ1-3; a possible D gene is TRBD1 (6 bases). The CDR3 has 17 amino acids. V was cut by 6 bases and J by 1 base, with 19 bases left in between. Germline CDR1 reads MDHEN; CDR2 reads SYDVKM. CDR3 DNA sequence: TGTGCCAGCAGGATCGGTAGTACTAGGGGGTCTGGAAACACCATATATTTT. Translation: CASRIGSTRGSGNTIYF.

The J gene is TRBJ2-1, the V gene TRBV30, with D maybe TRBD1 (6 bases). CDR1 is GTSNPN and CDR2 is SVGIG in the germline V gene (reference sequence). Trimming took 3 bases from V and 2 from J, leaving 11 bases between them. The CDR3 spans 14 residues. CDR3 amino acids: CAWRAGVPYNEQFF. For the CDR3, the DNA is TGTGCCTGGAGGGCAGGGGTCCCCTACAATGAGCAGTTCTTC.